This TCR beta chain was sequenced for a study of cytomegalovirus exposure and HLA in healthy donors (dated by TCRdb to about 2017). Broadly, across the study: According to an earlier analysis of a few hundred of the donors, roughly 180 million T cells yielded some 120 million unique TCR beta sequences and roughly 280 Gb of sequence data. An early release that covered 640 HLA-typed donors contained about 300 gigabases of sequencing data and around 80 million unique TCR sequences. Among the approximately 430 genotyped donors, around 81% belonged to the genetic ancestry cluster associated with self-reported Caucasian donors. The study aimed to test whether signatures of past pathogen exposure could be identified by cataloging public T cell receptors. The study used immunosequencing to profile the T cell repertoires of under 700 subjects and linked those repertoires to cytomegalovirus serostatus. A separate validation cohort of about 110 different subjects was used in addition to the roughly 670-subject first cohort. High-throughput TCR immunosequencing, statistical association of individual TCRs with disease status, and machine learning were combined to predict cytomegalovirus infection status. A later analysis re-examined previously published TCR beta repertoires from 600 to 700 donors and added high-resolution HLA genotyping to investigate patterns of TCR occurrence. Rather than using new phenotypic data, the later analysis identified candidate immune exposures from TCR beta sequences and from how often those sequences occurred across donors. An earlier analysis of roughly 600 of the donors used high-throughput TCR beta sequencing to judge whether each TCR beta V gene segment behaved as functional or pseudogenic. Donor age, sex, ethnicity and CMV serostatus were compiled alongside the repertoire data. In a later genetic analysis, genome-wide SNP genotypes for about three fifths of the roughly 670 donors were used, and that subset was treated as a discovery cohort. All discovery cohort repertoires had been generated on a single sequencing platform. Class I and class II HLA loci were covered by the typing at four-digit resolution. Typing coverage differed by locus: A, B, C, DRB1 and DQB1 were typed in about 620-630 donors, DQA1 in 522, DPA1 in 606, and DPB1 in around 440. Four or five DR-DQ haplotypes were handled as single units for association and clustering, since linkage in the cohort was strong. Among some 400 genotyped donors of the cohort, an average of approximately 240,000 unique TCR beta nucleotide sequences were sequenced per donor, around 18% of them non-productive.

Library generation was performed with the immunoSEQ multiplex PCR assay. For the multiplex PCR, a mixture combining 60 forward primers for TCR Vbeta segments and 13 reverse primers for TCR Jbeta segments was used. The CDR3 region of rearranged TCR beta genes was amplified from genomic DNA with a multiplex PCR assay. The Illumina HiSeq System was used to sequence the amplified TCR beta libraries as 87-base-pair reads. Regarding the original processing steps: Across the 666 repertoires, a later analysis counted some 81 million unique TCR beta chains, approximately 12 million of which were shared by at least two donors. Raw reads were error-corrected and collapsed into unique sequences with a nearest-neighbor algorithm that merged closely related sequences to remove PCR and sequencing errors. To assign V, D and J gene segments, CDR3 sequences were aligned to IMGT reference sequences. Each retained sequence needed at least a six-nucleotide match to both a V gene segment and a J gene segment. A rearrangement counted as productive if the CDR3 had no stop codons and remained in frame with V and J, and every other rearrangement counted as non-productive. CDR3 was defined by IMGT convention, running from the second conserved V-encoded cysteine to the conserved J-encoded phenylalanine. In an earlier analysis of around 600 of the donors, sequences lacking an unambiguous match to a single V gene segment were excluded. An earlier analysis of fewer than 750 of the donors classified V segments as functional when productive rearrangements were above 56.7% and as segregating when the standard deviation between donors was above 5%. A statistical classification framework was developed to diagnose cytomegalovirus status using the catalog of TCR beta chain sequences. V and J gene assignment, in a later analysis, came from comparing TCR nucleotide sequences with IMGT/GENE-DB human TR gene sequences. A later analysis assigned CDR3 sequences and most-parsimonious VDJ recombination scenarios with the TCRdist pipeline. In a later analysis, each TCR beta chain was defined by its CDR3 amino acid sequence together with its V-gene family, and reads without a unique V-gene family were excluded. A later analysis removed 500 to 600 highly shared, low-generation-probability nucleotide sequences to deal with suspected cross-contamination and a sequencing artifact. In a later analysis, a clonal expansion index was calculated for each public chain from normalized within-repertoire ranks of inferred template counts. In a later analysis, generation probabilities were computed with a VDJ recombination model fitted to out-of-frame rearrangements, and the resulting probabilities were checked against IGoR. Hypergeometric tests were used in a later analysis to score TCR-TCR, TCR-HLA and TCR-CMV co-occurrence, with a repertoire-size bias correction applied to the TCR pairs. A later analysis estimated false discovery rates by permuting HLA or CMV assignments 20 times. In a later analysis, co-occurring TCRs were grouped using DBSCAN, and TCRdist sequence similarity was added for clustering within HLA-allele-positive subsets. Repertoires with fewer than 30,000 or more than 120,000 public chains were left out of co-occurrence clustering, as were five repertoires with anomalous nucleotide sharing. Sourced from immuneACCESS, this table was stored by TCRdb with only in-frame sequences that have V and J called. A share of the clones is absent; for the studies checked, an unresolved V gene accounts for under half, and the remainder has no known explanation. That table supplies the V and J calls and clone size; D and trimming were determined from the DNA. Across this sample there are some 190,000 clones, with approximately 84% seen only once. Roughly 3% of the sample goes to the ten largest clones.

What the research found in general, with its limitations: In the study, 150 to 200 TCR beta chains were listed as associated with cytomegalovirus. Broadly in line with IMGT annotations, most TCR beta V segments showed up in productive rearrangements about 87% or about 30% of the time in an earlier analysis of several hundred of the donors. A further reported finding was that TCR beta sequences accurately predicted the HLA-A and HLA-B alleles for most subjects in the first cohort. A later analysis reported that several top co-occurrence clusters appeared linked to parvovirus B19, influenza, CMV and Epstein-Barr virus. The earlier analysis of some 560 of the donors excluded seventeen rarely observed V segments, including chromosome 9 orphons, because counts were too low. Roughly uniform sequencing depth across donors was assumed in presence/absence analyses, although this assumption may not hold. In a later analysis, HLA-associated TCR beta chains were found to be more clonally expanded and to have lower generation probabilities than equally common non-associated chains. V-gene and J-gene trimming of TCR beta chains was associated with a missense DCLRE1C variant in a later genetic analysis, and the association was replicated in an independent cohort. Assigning TCR associations to individual alleles was difficult when HLA alleles, especially DR and DQ, strongly co-occurred. In a later genetic analysis, fewer N-insertions in productive TCRs were reported among donors in an Asian-associated ancestry cluster than the approximately 670-donor mean. Cytomegalovirus status was reported to be diagnosed by the classifier with high specificity and sensitivity in both the original and validation cohorts. In vitro tests confirmed that a few of the cytomegalovirus-associated TCR beta chains recognize cytomegalovirus antigens. A group of highly shared sequence variants was considered likely to be a technical artifact of the sequencing pipeline. A later analysis associated about 17,000 TCR beta sequences with specific HLA alleles at a false discovery rate of 0.05. Only TCR beta chains were sequenced in this cohort, and the absence of alpha or paired-chain data limited detectable features. Because HLA typing was unavailable for some donors at each locus, only the typed subset was used in association tests. Most TCR sequences were seen in very few donors, while some public TCRs were found in many individuals. It was suggested by the authors that the approach could potentially be generalized to other disease states and immunological phenotypes. For the cohort, immune exposure information was limited to CMV serostatus. A later analysis found that TCR association rates varied across HLA loci, with DRB1 alleles showing the most associated TCRs and HLA-C alleles the fewest. In a later analysis, most CMV-associated TCR beta chains were found to appear HLA-restricted, with HLA associations seemingly driven largely by CMV exposure. Correlated functional status among segregating V segments might be attributable to linkage disequilibrium, but an unknown experimental factor could not be ruled out.

In total, 630 or so healthy bone marrow donors made up the cohort. All cohort members were sampled while nominally healthy, although unrecorded immune exposures were likely present. The donor was CMV seronegative and was included in the group of several hundred seronegative cohort members. A peripheral blood sample was collected from each donor, and TCR beta sequencing was performed on peripheral blood mononuclear cells. The Qiagen DNeasy Blood Extraction Kit was used to extract genomic DNA from the blood cell samples. Comments on this clone: Its antigen remains unidentified. No quality values exist for individual bases; no much larger clone is one base distant.

The sample taken for sequencing was PBMCs. The sequence came from a female donor in good health and CMV-seronegative.

In nucleotides, the sequence is TGTGCCAGCAGTGAAGTATTTATAGATACGCAGTATTTT. Its coded protein is CASSEVFIDTQYF. The receptor chain draws on TRBV6-1 and TRBJ2-3; no D gene is confidently identified. Its CDR3 holds 13 amino acids, cysteine through phenylalanine. The only DNA kept is the CDR3, 39 bases in frame from the first base. V gives up 1 base and J gives up 5 bases, and the segment between their germline ends measures 7 bases. CDR1 and CDR2 are read off the germline V gene as MNHNS and SASEGT.